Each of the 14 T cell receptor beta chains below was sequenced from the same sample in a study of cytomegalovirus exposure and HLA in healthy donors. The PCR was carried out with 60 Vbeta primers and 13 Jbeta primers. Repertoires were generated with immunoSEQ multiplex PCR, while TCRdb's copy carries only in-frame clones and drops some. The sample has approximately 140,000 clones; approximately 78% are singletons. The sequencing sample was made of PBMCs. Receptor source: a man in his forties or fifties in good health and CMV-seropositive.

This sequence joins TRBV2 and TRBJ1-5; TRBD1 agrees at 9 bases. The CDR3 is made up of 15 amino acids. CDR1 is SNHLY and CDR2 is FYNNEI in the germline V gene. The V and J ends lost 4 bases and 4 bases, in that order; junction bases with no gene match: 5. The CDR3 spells CASSAQGASNQPQHF. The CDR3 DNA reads TGTGCCAGCAGTGCACAGGGGGCGTCGAATCAGCCCCAGCATTTT. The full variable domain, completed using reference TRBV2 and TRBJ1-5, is EPEVTQTPSHQVTQMGQEVILRCVPISNHLYFYWYRQILGQKVEFLVSFYNNEISEKSEIFDDQFSVERPDGSNFTLKIRSTKLEDSAMYFCASSAQGASNQPQHFGDGTRLSIL.

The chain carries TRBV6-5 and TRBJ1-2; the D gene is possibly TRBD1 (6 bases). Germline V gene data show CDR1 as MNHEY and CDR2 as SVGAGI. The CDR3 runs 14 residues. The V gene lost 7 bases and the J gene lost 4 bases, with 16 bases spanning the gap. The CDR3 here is CASMGWNRVYGYTF. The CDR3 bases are TGTGCCAGCATGGGCTGGAACAGGGTCTATGGCTACACCTTC.

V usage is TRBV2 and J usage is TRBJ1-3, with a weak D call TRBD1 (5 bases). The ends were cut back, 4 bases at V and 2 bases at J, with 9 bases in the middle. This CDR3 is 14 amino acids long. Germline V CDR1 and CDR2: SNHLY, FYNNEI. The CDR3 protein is CASSVPGTGNTIYF. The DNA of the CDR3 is TGTGCCAGCAGTGTTCCAGGGACTGGAAACACCATATATTTT.

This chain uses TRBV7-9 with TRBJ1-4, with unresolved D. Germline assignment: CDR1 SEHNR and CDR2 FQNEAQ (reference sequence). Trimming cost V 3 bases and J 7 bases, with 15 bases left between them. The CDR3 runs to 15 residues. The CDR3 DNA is TGTGCCAGCAGCTTTGGGCAAAATTCCCTTGAAAAACTGTTTTTT. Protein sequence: CASSFGQNSLEKLFF.

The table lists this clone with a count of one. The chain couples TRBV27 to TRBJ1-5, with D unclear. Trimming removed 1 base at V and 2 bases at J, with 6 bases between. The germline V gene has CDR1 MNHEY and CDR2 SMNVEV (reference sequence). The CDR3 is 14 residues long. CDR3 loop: CASSLWPGNQPQHF. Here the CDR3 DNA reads TGTGCCAGCAGTTTATGGCCAGGCAATCAGCCCCAGCATTTT.

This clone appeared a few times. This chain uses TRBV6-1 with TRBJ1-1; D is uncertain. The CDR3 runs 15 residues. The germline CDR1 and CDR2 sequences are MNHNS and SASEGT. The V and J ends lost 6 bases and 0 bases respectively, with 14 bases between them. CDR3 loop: CASSQATDMNTEAFF. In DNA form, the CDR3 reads TGTGCCAGCAGCCAAGCGACGGATATGAACACTGAAGCTTTCTTT.

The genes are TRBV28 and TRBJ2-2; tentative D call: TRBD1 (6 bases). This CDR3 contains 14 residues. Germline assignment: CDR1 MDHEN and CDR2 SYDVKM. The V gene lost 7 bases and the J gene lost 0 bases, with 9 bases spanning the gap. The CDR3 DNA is TGTGCCAGCAACGACAGGCCGAACACCGGGGAGCTGTTTTTT. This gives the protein CASNDRPNTGELFF. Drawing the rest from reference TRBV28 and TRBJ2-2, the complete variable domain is DVKVTQSSRYLVKRTGEKVFLECVQDMDHENMFWYRQDPGLGLRLIYFSYDVKMKEKGDIPEGYSVSREKKERFSLILESASTNQTSMYLCASNDRPNTGELFFGEGSRLTVL.

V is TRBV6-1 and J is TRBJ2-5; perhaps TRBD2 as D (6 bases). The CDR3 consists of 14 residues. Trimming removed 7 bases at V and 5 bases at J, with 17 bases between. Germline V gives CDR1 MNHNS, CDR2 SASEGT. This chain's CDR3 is CASMQRASWETQYF. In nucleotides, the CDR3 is TGTGCCAGCATGCAGCGGGCGAGTTGGGAGACCCAGTACTTC.

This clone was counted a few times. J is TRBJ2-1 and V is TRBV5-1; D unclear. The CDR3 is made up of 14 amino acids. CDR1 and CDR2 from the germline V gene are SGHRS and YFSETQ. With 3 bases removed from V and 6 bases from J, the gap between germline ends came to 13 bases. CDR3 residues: CASSSRPEVNEQFF. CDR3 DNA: TGCGCCAGCAGCTCTCGCCCCGAGGTCAATGAGCAGTTCTTC.

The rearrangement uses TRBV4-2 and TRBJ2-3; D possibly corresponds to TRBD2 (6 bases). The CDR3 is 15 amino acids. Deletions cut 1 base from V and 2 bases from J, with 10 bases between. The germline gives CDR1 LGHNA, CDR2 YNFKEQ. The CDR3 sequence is CASSQASAITDTQYF. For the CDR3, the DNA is TGTGCCAGCAGCCAAGCTAGCGCGATCACAGATACGCAGTATTTT.

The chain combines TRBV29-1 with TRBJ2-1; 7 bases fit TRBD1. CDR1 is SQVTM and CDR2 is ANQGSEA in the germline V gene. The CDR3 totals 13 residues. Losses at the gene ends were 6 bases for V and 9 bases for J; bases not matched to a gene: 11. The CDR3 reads CSVRDRSNGEQFF. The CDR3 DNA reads TGCAGCGTCCGGGACAGATCCAATGGTGAGCAGTTCTTC.

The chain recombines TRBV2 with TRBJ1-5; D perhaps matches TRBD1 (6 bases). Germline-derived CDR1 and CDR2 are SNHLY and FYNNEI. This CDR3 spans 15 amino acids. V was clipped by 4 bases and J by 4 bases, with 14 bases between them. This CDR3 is CASSGRGQNNQPQHF. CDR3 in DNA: TGTGCCAGCAGTGGCAGAGGACAGAATAATCAGCCCCAGCATTTT.

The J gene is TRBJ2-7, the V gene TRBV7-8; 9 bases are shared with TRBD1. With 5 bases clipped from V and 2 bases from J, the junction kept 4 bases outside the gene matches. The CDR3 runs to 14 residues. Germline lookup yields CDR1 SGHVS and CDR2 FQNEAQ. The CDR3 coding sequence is TGTGCCAGCAGCACCCGGGACAGGGCCTACGAGCAGTACTTC. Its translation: CASSTRDRAYEQYF. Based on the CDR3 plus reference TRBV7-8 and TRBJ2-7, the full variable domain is GAGVSQSPRYKVAKRGQDVALRCDPISGHVSLFWYQQALGQGPEFLTYFQNEAQLDKSGLPSDRFFAERPEGSVSTLKIQRTQQEDSAVYLCASSTRDRAYEQYFGPGTRLTVT.

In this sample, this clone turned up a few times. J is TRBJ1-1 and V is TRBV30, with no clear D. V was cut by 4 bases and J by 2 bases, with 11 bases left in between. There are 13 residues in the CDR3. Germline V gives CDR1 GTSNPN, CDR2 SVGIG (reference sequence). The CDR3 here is CAWKRSRNTEAFF. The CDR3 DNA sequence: TGTGCCTGGAAACGAAGTAGAAACACTGAAGCTTTCTTT.